These 18 T cell receptor beta chains originate from one sample sequenced in a study of blood T cell repertoires in COVID-19. Clones were read by immunoSEQ multiplex PCR, and TCRdb kept only the in-frame ones, dropping some. The table shows about 67,000 clones, with roughly nine tenths occurring only once. Sequences were obtained from peripheral blood. Every receptor here comes from a man aged 45-65 years with active COVID-19.

The V call is TRBV6-5, the J call TRBJ2-3; the D gene is possibly TRBD1 (6 bases). Trimming took 0 bases from V and 3 from J, leaving 13 bases between them. The germline V gene encodes CDR1 MNHEY and CDR2 SVGAGI. The CDR3 is 16 residues long. In DNA, the CDR3 is TGTGCCAGCAGTTACTCTACAGGGAGAGATACAGATACGCAGTATTTT. Amino acid sequence: CASSYSTGRDTDTQYF.

V usage is TRBV5-4 and J usage is TRBJ2-5; D uncertain. Trimming took off 1 base at V and 1 base at J, with 8 bases between the two ends. Germline loops: CDR1 SGHNT, CDR2 YYREEE (reference sequence). This CDR3 is 14 amino acids long. The CDR3 sequence is CASSLTPSQETQYF. For the CDR3, the DNA is TGTGCCAGCAGCTTGACCCCCAGCCAAGAGACCCAGTACTTC. The entire variable domain, with the rest obtained from reference TRBV5-4 and TRBJ2-5, is as follows: ETGVTQSPTHLIKTRGQQVTLRCSSQSGHNTVSWYQQALGQGPQFIFQYYREEENGRGNFPPRFSGLQFPNYSSELNVNALELDDSALYLCASSLTPSQETQYFGPGTRLLVL.

Only one count was recorded for this clone. V usage is TRBV7-2 and J usage is TRBJ2-7, with D maybe TRBD2 (6 bases). Trimming shortened V by 4 bases and J by 3 bases, and 13 bases separated the two germline ends. Germline loops: CDR1 SGHTA, CDR2 FQGNSA. The CDR3 runs 14 residues. The CDR3 reads CASSSRLVSYEQYF. CDR3 DNA sequence: TGTGCCAGCAGCTCAAGACTAGTTAGCTACGAGCAGTACTTC.

The chain recombines TRBV5-1 with TRBJ2-3, with 8 bases lining up with TRBD2. With V trimmed by 7 bases and J by 10 bases, 17 bases remained unmatched. Germline V lookup: CDR1 SGHRS, CDR2 YFSETQ. CDR3 length equals 15 residues. The CDR3 loop reads CASGNSGVMVGAQYF. The CDR3, as DNA: TGCGCCAGCGGGAATAGCGGGGTAATGGTCGGGGCGCAGTATTTT.

The chain is built from TRBV7-6 and TRBJ1-4; D might be TRBD1 (6 bases). The germline V and J ends were trimmed by 5 bases and 0 bases, with 16 bases remaining between them. Germline CDR1 reads SGHVS; CDR2 reads FNYEAQ. The CDR3 length is 17 residues. CDR3 sequence: CASSASGYRATNEKLFF. CDR3 nucleotide sequence: TGTGCCAGCAGCGCGAGCGGTTACAGGGCAACTAATGAAAAACTGTTTTTT. The full variable domain, its missing parts supplied by reference TRBV7-6 and TRBJ1-4, is GAGVSQSPRYKVTKRGQDVALRCDPISGHVSLYWYRQALGQGPEFLTYFNYEAQQDKSGLPNDRFSAERPEGSISTLTIQRTEQRDSAMYRCASSASGYRATNEKLFFGSGTQLSVL.

The chain recombines TRBV2 with TRBJ1-5; 8 bases map to TRBD1. CDR3 length: 13 residues. The J segment lost 7 bases and the V segment lost 6 bases, leaving 5 bases of the junction unmatched. Germline-derived CDR1 and CDR2 are SNHLY and FYNNEI. The DNA for the CDR3 is TGTGCCAGCAGAGACAGGGGCGGGCAGCCCCAGCATTTT. Translating it yields CASRDRGGQPQHF.

The J gene is TRBJ2-7, the V gene TRBV6-2 or TRBV6-3; 8 nucleotides align to TRBD1. Germline CDR1 MNHEY, CDR2 SVGEGT. V shed 5 bases and J 2 bases; nucleotides not matched to a gene: 11. There are 16 residues in the CDR3. CDR3 DNA sequence: TGTGCCAGCAGTCAAGAAAGACAGGGGTCCCCCTACGAGCAGTACTTC. Translating it yields CASSQERQGSPYEQYF.

V is TRBV7-2 and J is TRBJ2-7; TRBD1 matches at 7 bases. Trimming removed 0 bases from V and 6 bases from J; junction bases left unmatched: 8. Germline V gene data show CDR1 as SGHTA and CDR2 as FQGNSA. The CDR3 totals 15 residues. This CDR3 is CASSLAGKGAGEQYF. The CDR3 DNA is TGTGCCAGCAGCTTAGCGGGAAAGGGGGCGGGCGAGCAGTACTTC.

The V and J genes are TRBV7-2 and TRBJ2-7, with D tentatively TRBD2 (7 bases). This CDR3 contains 14 residues. CDR1 is SGHTA, CDR2 FQGNSA, per germline. Deletions cut 4 bases from V and 7 bases from J, with 17 bases between. CDR3 DNA: TGTGCCAGCAGCTCATCGGGGGGCTATAGGGAGCAGTACTTC. It specifies CASSSSGGYREQYF. The full variable domain, completed using reference TRBV7-2 and TRBJ2-7, is GAGVSQSPSNKVTEKGKDVELRCDPISGHTALYWYRQSLGQGLEFLIYFQGNSAPDKSGLPSDRFSAERTGGSVSTLTIQRTQQEDSAVYLCASSSSGGYREQYFGPGTRLTVT.

The chain recombines TRBV18 with TRBJ2-7, with D possibly TRBD1 on 5 matching bases. With 3 bases removed from V and 5 bases from J, the gap between germline ends came to 8 bases. Looked up from germline, CDR1 is KGHSH and CDR2 is LQKENI. The length of the CDR3 is 12 residues. The CDR3 DNA is TGTGCCAGCTCACCTAGGGGCAACGAGCAGTACTTC. Its translation: CASSPRGNEQYF.

The genes are TRBV7-9 and TRBJ1-2, with D possibly matching TRBD1 (5 bases). Trimming pared 5 bases from V and 8 bases from J, leaving 18 bases between. Germline values: CDR1 SEHNR, CDR2 FQNEAQ (reference sequence). This CDR3 is built from 14 residues. Written as DNA, the CDR3 is TGTGCCAGCAGCCCGGGGGGGTCTTGGTACGGCTACACCTTC. This gives the protein CASSPGGSWYGYTF. Supplemented by reference TRBV7-9 and TRBJ1-2, the full variable domain reads DTGVSQNPRHKITKRGQNVTFRCDPISEHNRLYWYRQTLGQGPEFLTYFQNEAQLEKSRLLSDRFSAERPKGSFSTLEIQRTEQGDSAMYLCASSPGGSWYGYTFGSGTRLTVV.

The V and J genes are TRBV4-2 and TRBJ1-1; D not resolved. With 0 bases removed from V and 4 bases from J, the gap between germline ends came to 12 bases. The CDR3 loop spans 15 amino acids. Germline assignment: CDR1 LGHNA and CDR2 YNFKEQ. The CDR3 coding sequence is TGTGCCAGCAGCCAAGAGAGCCGGGAGGCCACTGAAGCTTTCTTT. It codes for CASSQESREATEAFF.

The chain is built from TRBV7-2 and TRBJ2-3, with 8 bases aligning to TRBD2. Germline V CDR1 and CDR2: SGHTA, FQGNSA. This CDR3 is built from 16 residues. V trimming: 1 base; J trimming: 2 bases; junction bases outside the gene matches: 5. In nucleotides, the CDR3 is TGTGCCAGCAGCTTAGGACTAGCGCCCTTCACAGATACGCAGTATTTT. It translates to CASSLGLAPFTDTQYF.

The chain links TRBV20-1 to TRBJ2-5, with D possibly being TRBD2 (6 bases). Germline lookup yields CDR1 DFQATT and CDR2 SNEGSKA (reference sequence). Trimming took 8 bases from V and 3 from J, leaving 10 bases between them. This CDR3 is 11 amino acids long. This chain's CDR3 is CSRRAEETQYF. CDR3 DNA: TGCAGTCGGAGGGCCGAAGAGACCCAGTACTTC.

Regarding this clone: The germline gene is not matched at one end of the junction; a read error may be the cause. The chain has TRBV6-2 or TRBV6-3 and TRBJ1-2; no clear D gene. CDR3 length: 13 residues. CDR1 MNHEY and CDR2 SVGEGT come from the germline V gene. CDR3: CASNYIPGYGYTF. DNA for the CDR3: TGTGCCAGCAATTACATCCCGGGCTATGGCTACACCTTC.

Concerning this clone itself: A read error may produce the germline difference seen at one junction end. V and J are TRBV6-5 and TRBJ1-5, with D perhaps TRBD1 (6 bases). The germline V gene has CDR1 MNHEY and CDR2 SVGAGI. The CDR3 runs 12 residues. The DNA of the CDR3 is TGTGCCACCAGTAACAGGGTCCAGCCCCAGCATTTT. It encodes CATSNRVQPQHF.

V and J are TRBV28 and TRBJ1-2, with 10 nucleotides matching TRBD1. V lost 3 bases to trimming and J lost 8 bases; unmatched junction nucleotides: 9. The germline V gene has CDR1 MDHEN and CDR2 SYDVKM. The CDR3 extends over 15 amino acids. The CDR3 nucleotides read TGTGCCAGCAGTTTGACAGGGGGCCTTAATCGCGGCTACACCTTC. Encoded protein: CASSLTGGLNRGYTF.

The CDR3 DNA reads TGTGCCAGCAGCTTCAGCGGGGGCGGGGATACGCAGTATTTT. Amino acids: CASSFSGGGDTQYF. J is TRBJ2-3 and V is TRBV7-3; 8 bases map to TRBD2. Losses at the gene ends were 3 bases for V and 6 bases for J; bases not matched to a gene: 5. Germline V lookup: CDR1 SGHTA, CDR2 FQGTGA. The CDR3 sequence is 14 residues long.